The source of this T cell receptor beta chain is a study of blood T cell repertoires in COVID-19. Study background: The United States, Italy and Spain were the sources of the acute and convalescent COVID-19 samples. Sources were T cells, B-cell-depleted T cells, or PBMCs; the material itself was cDNA or gDNA.

Original processing notes: By means of reference gene primer amplification, nucleated cell counts were estimated. Here immunoSEQ multiplex PCR was the method, and the copy in TCRdb shows in-frame clones only, minus some. From that table come the V and J calls and clone size; the DNA was used to work out D and trimming. There are about 140,000 clones in the sample; roughly 80% occur only once, and 5% to 7.5% lies in the top ten. CDR1 WNHNN and CDR2 SYGVQD come from the germline V gene (reference sequence). The V gene end was trimmed by 7 bases and the J gene end by 3 bases; junction bases not matched to a gene: 16. The CDR3 loop spans 17 amino acids.

This chain links TRBV10-1 with TRBJ2-7; 9 bases match TRBD1. Material: peripheral blood. The TCR was taken from a human donor in a cohort sampled during active COVID-19. The chain's CDR3 is CASKPGTGWVLVYEQYF. The CDR3 DNA is TGCGCCAGCAAGCCCGGGACAGGGTGGGTTTTGGTCTACGAGCAGTACTTC.